This T cell receptor beta chain was sequenced in a study of cytomegalovirus exposure and HLA in healthy donors. Study results and limitations: The authors later linked a missense DCLRE1C variant to TCR beta V- and J-gene trimming. HLA restriction was apparent for most CMV-associated TCR beta chains in a later analysis.

PCR primers comprised 60 Vbeta and 13 Jbeta primers. The table came from immunoSEQ multiplex PCR; TCRdb's copy has only in-frame clones and leaves some out. The sample yields over 80,000 clones, approximately 73% seen once. As for this clone: The target antigen is unknown.

Despite likely unrecorded immune exposures, the donors were nominally healthy at the time of sampling. This TCR derives from a man aged 40-49 years in good health and CMV-seronegative. The specimen sequenced was PBMCs.

DNA for the CDR3: TGTGCCAGCTCACCTCTGAGTGGGACAGGAAATTCACCCCTCCACTTT. It yields the protein CASSPLSGTGNSPLHF. The V and J genes are TRBV18 and TRBJ1-6; TRBD1 matches 8 bases. This CDR3 contains 16 residues. V was clipped by 3 bases and J by 7 bases; unmatched bases: 8. CDR1 is KGHSH and CDR2 is LQKENI in the germline V gene.